Given below is one TCR beta chain in context. The antigen remains unidentified. Losses at the gene ends were 4 bases for V and 7 bases for J; bases not matched to a gene: 2. Per the germline V gene, CDR1 is SGHTA and CDR2 is FQGNSA. This CDR3 is built from 12 residues. The data stem from a study of cytomegalovirus exposure and HLA in healthy donors. Primers: 60 Vbeta forward and 13 Jbeta reverse. TCRdb keeps only in-frame clones here, not all; method: immunoSEQ multiplex PCR. The table records about 120,000 clones, over 65% of them present only once. The study, taken as a whole, reports: According to a later analysis, donors in an Asian-associated ancestry cluster reportedly had fewer N-insertions than the roughly 670-donor mean. For presence/absence analyses, sequencing depth was assumed to be roughly uniform across donors.

This TCR came from a woman younger than 35 in good health and CMV-seronegative. The sample taken for sequencing was PBMCs. The chain joins TRBV7-2 to TRBJ1-2; 8 nucleotides line up with TRBD1. The CDR3 region has the DNA TGTGCCAGCAGCTCGGGACAGGTTGGCTACACCTTC. Translating gives CASSSGQVGYTF.